The source of this T cell receptor (beta chain) is a study of T cells after yellow fever vaccination. Study results and limitations: Weaker in magnitude, the secondary response showed a faster peak on day 5 versus 15.

V lost 5 bases to trimming and J lost 15 bases; unmatched junction nucleotides: 6. Germline loops: CDR1 SEHNR, CDR2 FQNEAQ (reference sequence). This CDR3 comprises 13 residues. This clonotype has a handful of counts. The antigen is not known. Universal primer sites and UMIs were introduced during 5'RACE template-switching synthesis of TCR cDNA. One entry per CDR3 protein, called by TCRdb with MiXCR from the 5' RACE reads. The table has 250,000 to 350,000 distinct CDR3 sequences, approximately 10% seen once. The rearrangement joins TRBV7-9 to TRBJ2-1; 14 bases are a match to TRBD2. The sequenced sample was CD4+ T cells sorted from PBMCs, obtained 5 days after the yellow fever booster vaccination. The source is a man between 18 and 35 years old who received the YFV17D yellow fever vaccine. CDR3 protein: CASSPGLAGERFF. CDR3 nucleotides: TGTGCCAGCAGCCCGGGACTAGCGGGGGAACGGTTCTTC.